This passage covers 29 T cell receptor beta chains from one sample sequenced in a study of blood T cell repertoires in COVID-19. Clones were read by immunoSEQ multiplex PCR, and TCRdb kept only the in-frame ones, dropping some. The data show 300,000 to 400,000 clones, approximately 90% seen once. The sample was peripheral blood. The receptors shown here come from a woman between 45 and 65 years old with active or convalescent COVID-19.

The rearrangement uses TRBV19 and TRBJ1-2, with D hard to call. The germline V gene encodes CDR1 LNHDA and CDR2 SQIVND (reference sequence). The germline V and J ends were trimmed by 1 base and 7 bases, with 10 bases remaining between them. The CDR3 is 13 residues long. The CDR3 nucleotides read TGTGCCAGTAGTATAGTTCAAGGGAGTGGCTACACCTTC. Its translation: CASSIVQGSGYTF. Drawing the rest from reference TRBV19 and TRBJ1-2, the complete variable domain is DGGITQSPKYLFRKEGQNVTLSCEQNLNHDAMYWYRQDPGQGLRLIYYSQIVNDFQKGDIAEGYSVSREKKESFPLTVTSAQKNPTAFYLCASSIVQGSGYTFGSGTRLTVV.

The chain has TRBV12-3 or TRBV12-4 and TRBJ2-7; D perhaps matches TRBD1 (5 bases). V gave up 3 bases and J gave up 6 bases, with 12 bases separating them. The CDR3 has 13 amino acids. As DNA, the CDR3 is TGTGCCAGCAGTTTTAGGGGAACCATCGAGCAGTACTTC. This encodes CASSFRGTIEQYF.

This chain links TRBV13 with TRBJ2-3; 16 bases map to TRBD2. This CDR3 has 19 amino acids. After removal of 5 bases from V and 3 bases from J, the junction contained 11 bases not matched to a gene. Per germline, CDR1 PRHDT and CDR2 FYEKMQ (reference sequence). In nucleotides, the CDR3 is TGTGCCAGCAGCGGGCCGGGACTAGCGGGAGGGGGAGTGACAGATACGCAGTATTTT. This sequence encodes CASSGPGLAGGGVTDTQYF.

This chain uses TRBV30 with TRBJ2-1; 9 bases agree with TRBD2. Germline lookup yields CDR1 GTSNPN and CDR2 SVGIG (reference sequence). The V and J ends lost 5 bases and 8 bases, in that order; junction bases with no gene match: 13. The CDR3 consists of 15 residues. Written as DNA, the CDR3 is TGTGCCTGGGGTAGTAGCGGGAGTCCCGGGGATGAGCAGTTCTTC. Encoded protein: CAWGSSGSPGDEQFF. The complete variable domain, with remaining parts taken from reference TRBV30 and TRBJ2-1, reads SQTIHQWPATLVQPVGSPLSLECTVEGTSNPNLYWYRQAAGRGLQLLFYSVGIGQISSEVPQNLSASRPQDRQFILSSKKLLLSDSGFYLCAWGSSGSPGDEQFFGPGTRLTVL.

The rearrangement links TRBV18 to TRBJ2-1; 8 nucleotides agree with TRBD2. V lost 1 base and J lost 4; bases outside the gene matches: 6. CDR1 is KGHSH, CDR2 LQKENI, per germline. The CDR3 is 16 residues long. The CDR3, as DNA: TGTGCCAGCTCACCACAAGTTAGCGGGGATTACAATGAGCAGTTCTTC. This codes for CASSPQVSGDYNEQFF.

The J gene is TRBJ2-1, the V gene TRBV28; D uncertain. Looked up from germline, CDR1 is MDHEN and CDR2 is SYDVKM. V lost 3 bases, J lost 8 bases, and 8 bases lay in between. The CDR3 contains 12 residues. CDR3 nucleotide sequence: TGTGCCAGCAGTTTGTTTGTATATGAGCAGTTCTTC. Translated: CASSLFVYEQFF.

CDR3 sequence reads: CASSRLAGGPGDEQFF. As DNA, the CDR3 is TGTGCCAGCAGCCGACTAGCGGGAGGGCCAGGGGATGAGCAGTTCTTC. This chain uses TRBV6-2 or TRBV6-3 with TRBJ2-1; 14 bases agree with TRBD2. There are 16 residues in the CDR3. Germline-derived CDR1 and CDR2 are MNHEY and SVGEGT. V shed 6 bases and J 8 bases; nucleotides not matched to a gene: 9.

CDR3 DNA sequence: TGTGCCTGGACCGTGGGACAGGGGTTCACAGATACGCAGTATTTT. Amino acids: CAWTVGQGFTDTQYF. The rearrangement links TRBV30 to TRBJ2-3, with 10 bases matching TRBD1. This CDR3 is 15 amino acids long. Germline CDR1 GTSNPN, CDR2 SVGIG (reference sequence). J gave up 2 bases and V 4 bases, and 6 bases lay outside the gene matches.

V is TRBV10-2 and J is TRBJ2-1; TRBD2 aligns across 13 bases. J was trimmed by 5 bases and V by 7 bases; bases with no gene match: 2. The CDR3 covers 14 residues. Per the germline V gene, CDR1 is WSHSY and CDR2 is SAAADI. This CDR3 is CASKGTSGNNEQFF. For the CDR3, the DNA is TGCGCCAGCAAGGGGACTAGCGGGAACAATGAGCAGTTCTTC.

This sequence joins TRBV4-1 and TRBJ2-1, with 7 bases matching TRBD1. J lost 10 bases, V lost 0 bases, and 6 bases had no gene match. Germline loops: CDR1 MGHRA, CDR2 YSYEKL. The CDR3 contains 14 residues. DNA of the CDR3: TGCGCCAGCAGCCAAGAGAGGGAGACAGGGGAGCAGTTCTTC. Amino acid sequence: CASSQERETGEQFF.

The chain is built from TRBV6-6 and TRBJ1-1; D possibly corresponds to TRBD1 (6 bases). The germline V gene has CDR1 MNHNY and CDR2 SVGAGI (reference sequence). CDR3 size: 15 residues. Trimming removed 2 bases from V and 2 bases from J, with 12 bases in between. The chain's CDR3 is CASSYPRGGNTEAFF. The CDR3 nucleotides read TGTGCCAGCAGTTACCCCCGAGGGGGTAACACTGAAGCTTTCTTT.

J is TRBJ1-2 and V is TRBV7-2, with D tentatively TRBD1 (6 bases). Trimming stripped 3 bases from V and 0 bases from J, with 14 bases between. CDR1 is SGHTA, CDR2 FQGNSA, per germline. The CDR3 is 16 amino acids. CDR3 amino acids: CASSFIGQSPNYGYTF. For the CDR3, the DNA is TGTGCCAGCAGCTTCATTGGACAGTCCCCTAACTATGGCTACACCTTC.

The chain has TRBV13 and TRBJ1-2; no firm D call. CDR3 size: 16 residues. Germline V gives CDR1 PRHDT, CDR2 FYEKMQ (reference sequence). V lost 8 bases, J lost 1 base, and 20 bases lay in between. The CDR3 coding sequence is TGTGCCAGCCAAGAGGGTGTAGCGTTGAGTAACTATGGCTACACCTTC. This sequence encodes CASQEGVALSNYGYTF.

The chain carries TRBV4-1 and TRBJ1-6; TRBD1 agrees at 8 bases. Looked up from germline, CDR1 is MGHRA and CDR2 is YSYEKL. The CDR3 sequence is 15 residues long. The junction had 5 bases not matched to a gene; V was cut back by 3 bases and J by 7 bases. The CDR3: CASSHTTGANSPLHF. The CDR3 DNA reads TGCGCCAGCAGCCACACGACAGGGGCGAATTCACCCCTCCACTTT.

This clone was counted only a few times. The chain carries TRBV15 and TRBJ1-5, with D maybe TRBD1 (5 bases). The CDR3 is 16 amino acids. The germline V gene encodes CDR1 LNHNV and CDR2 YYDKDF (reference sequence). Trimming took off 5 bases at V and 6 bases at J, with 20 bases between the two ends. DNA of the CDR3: TGTGCCACCAGCCTATCACAGCGGGGGGGAGGTCAGCCCCAGCATTTT. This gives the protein CATSLSQRGGGQPQHF.

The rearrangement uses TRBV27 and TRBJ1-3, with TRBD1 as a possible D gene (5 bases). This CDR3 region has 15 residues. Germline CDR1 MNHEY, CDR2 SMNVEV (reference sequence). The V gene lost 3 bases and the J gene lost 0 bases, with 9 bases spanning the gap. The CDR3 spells CASSFRGSSGNTIYF. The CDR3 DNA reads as TGTGCCAGCAGTTTCCGGGGGAGCTCTGGAAACACCATATATTTT.

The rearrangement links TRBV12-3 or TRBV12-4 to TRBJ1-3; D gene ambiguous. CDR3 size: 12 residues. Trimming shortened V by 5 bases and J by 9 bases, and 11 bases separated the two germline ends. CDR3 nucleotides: TGTGCCAGCAGTCCCCTCCTAGGCACCATATATTTT. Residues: CASSPLLGTIYF.

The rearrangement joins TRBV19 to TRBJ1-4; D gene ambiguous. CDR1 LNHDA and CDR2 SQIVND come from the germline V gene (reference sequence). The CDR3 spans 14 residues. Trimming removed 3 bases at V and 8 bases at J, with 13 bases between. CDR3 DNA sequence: TGTGCCAGTAGTATTAGCCCGTCAAGAGAAAAACTGTTTTTT. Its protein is CASSISPSREKLFF.

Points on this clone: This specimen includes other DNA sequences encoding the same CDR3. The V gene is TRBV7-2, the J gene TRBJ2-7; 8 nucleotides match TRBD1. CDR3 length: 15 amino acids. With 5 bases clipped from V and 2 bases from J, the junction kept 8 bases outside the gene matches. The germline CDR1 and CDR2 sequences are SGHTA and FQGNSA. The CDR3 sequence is CASSPGTGYAYEQYF. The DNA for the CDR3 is TGTGCCAGCAGCCCGGGGACAGGTTACGCCTACGAGCAGTACTTC.

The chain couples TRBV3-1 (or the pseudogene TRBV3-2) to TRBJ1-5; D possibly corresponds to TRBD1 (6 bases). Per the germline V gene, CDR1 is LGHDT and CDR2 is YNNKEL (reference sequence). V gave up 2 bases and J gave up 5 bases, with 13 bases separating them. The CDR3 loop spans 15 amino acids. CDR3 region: CASSQNQGKDQPQHF. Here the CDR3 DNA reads TGTGCCAGCAGCCAAAACCAGGGGAAAGATCAGCCCCAGCATTTT.

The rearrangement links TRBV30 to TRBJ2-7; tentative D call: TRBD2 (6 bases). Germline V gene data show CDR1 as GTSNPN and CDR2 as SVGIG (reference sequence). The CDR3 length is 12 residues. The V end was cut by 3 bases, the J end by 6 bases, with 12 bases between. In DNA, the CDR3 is TGTGCCTGGAGGGCTAGCGCCGCCGAGCAGTACTTC. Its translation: CAWRASAAEQYF.

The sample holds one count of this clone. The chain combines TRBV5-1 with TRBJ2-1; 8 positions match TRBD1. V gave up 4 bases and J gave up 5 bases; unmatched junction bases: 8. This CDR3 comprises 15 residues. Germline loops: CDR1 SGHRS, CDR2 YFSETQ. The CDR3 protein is CASSVSGTGNNEQFF. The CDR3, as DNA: TGCGCCAGCAGCGTGTCCGGGACAGGTAACAATGAGCAGTTCTTC.

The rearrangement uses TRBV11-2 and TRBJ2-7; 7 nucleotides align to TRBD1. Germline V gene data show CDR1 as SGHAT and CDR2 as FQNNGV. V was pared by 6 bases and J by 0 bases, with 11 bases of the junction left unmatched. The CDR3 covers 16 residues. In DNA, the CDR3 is TGTGCCAGCAGAAGCCCTCGGGGACAGAGCTCCTACGAGCAGTACTTC. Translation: CASRSPRGQSSYEQYF.

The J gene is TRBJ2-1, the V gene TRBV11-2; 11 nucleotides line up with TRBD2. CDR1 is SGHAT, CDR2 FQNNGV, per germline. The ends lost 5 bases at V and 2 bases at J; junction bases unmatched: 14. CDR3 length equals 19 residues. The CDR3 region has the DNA TGTGCCAGCAGCACCTTTGGGCTACCGACTAGCGGGACCTACAATGAGCAGTTCTTC. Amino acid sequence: CASSTFGLPTSGTYNEQFF.

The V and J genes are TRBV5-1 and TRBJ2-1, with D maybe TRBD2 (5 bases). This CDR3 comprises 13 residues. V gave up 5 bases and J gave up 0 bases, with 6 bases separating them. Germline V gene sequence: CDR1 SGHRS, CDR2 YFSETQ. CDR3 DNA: TGCGCCAGCAGTGACTACTCCTACAATGAGCAGTTCTTC. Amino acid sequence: CASSDYSYNEQFF.

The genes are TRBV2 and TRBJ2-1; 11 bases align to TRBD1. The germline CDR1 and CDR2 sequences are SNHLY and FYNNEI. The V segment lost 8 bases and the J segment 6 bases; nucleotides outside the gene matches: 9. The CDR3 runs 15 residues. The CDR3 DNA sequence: TGTGCCAGCTCGACCCGGGACAGGGGGGGCAATGAGCAGTTCTTC. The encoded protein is CASSTRDRGGNEQFF.

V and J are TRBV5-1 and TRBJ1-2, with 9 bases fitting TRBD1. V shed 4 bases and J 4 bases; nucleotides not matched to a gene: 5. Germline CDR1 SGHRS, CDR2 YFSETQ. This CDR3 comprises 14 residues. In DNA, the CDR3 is TGCGCCAGCAGCGAACCGGGACAGGGCTATGGCTACACCTTC. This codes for CASSEPGQGYGYTF.

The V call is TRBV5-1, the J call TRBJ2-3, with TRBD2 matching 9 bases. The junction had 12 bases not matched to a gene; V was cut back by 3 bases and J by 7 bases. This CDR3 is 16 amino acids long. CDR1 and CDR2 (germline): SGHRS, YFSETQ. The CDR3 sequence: CASSSNSGSRTNTQYF. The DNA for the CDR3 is TGCGCCAGCAGCTCAAATAGCGGGAGCCGCACGAATACGCAGTATTTT.

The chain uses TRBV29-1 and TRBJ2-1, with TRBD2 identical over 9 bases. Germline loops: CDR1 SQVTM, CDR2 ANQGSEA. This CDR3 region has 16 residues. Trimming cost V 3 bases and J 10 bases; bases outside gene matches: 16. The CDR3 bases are TGCAGCGTTGAGGGGGCTAGCGGGATGTCAAAGGGGGAGCAGTTCTTC. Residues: CSVEGASGMSKGEQFF.